Listed below are T cell receptor beta chains from one sample, sequenced in a study of Ad26.COV2.S vaccination and SARS-CoV-2 variants. Sequencing used immunoSEQ multiplex PCR; TCRdb keeps in-frame clones, though not all of them. The sample carries 500,000 or so clones, approximately 90% recorded once. This sample comprised peripheral blood, obtained in a trial of Ad26.COV2.S vaccine versus placebo. The source is a person aged 18-65 years who received the Ad26.COV2.S COVID-19 vaccine or a placebo. Each CDR3 is given with its conserved first and last residue. The D gene is left open where the match is weak. Clone size appears in some rows only: once, few, many, or a class for an expanded clone.

J: TRBJ1-1; D: TRBD1; V: TRBV28; size: NA; CDR3: CASQPGTGQNTEAFF; DNA: TGTGCCAGCCAACCAGGGACAGGGCAGAACACTGAAGCTTTCTTT
J: TRBJ2-5; D: TRBD2; V: TRBV15; size: NA; CDR3: CATSRTGTSSETQYF; DNA: TGTGCCACCAGCAGGACCGGGACTAGCTCGGAGACCCAGTACTTC
J: TRBJ2-7; D: TRBD2; V: TRBV19; size: once; CDR3: CASSTGTRYDEQYF; DNA: TGTGCCAGTAGTACCGGGACTAGATACGACGAGCAGTACTTC
J: TRBJ1-4; D: NA; V: TRBV9; size: NA; CDR3: CASSVDWGGEKLFF; DNA: TGTGCCAGCAGCGTAGACTGGGGCGGAGAAAAACTGTTTTTT
J: TRBJ1-5; D: NA; V: TRBV6-2/TRBV6-3; size: NA; CDR3: CASSHPGRHVDQPQHF; DNA: TGTGCCAGCAGCCACCCCGGTCGACATGTCGATCAGCCCCAGCATTTT
J: TRBJ1-4; D: TRBD1; V: TRBV7-3; size: NA; CDR3: CASSLTGTGNEKLFF; DNA: TGTGCCAGCAGCTTAACTGGGACAGGCAATGAAAAACTGTTTTTT
J: TRBJ2-7; D: TRBD1; V: TRBV5-1; size: NA; CDR3: CASSNPTGAEQYF; DNA: TGCGCCAGCAGCAACCCGACAGGGGCCGAGCAGTACTTC
J: TRBJ1-2; D: NA; V: TRBV28; size: NA; CDR3: CASSSGAKGTF; DNA: TGTGCCAGCTCATCCGGGGCTAAAGGCACCTTC
J: TRBJ2-3; D: TRBD2; V: TRBV28; size: NA; CDR3: CASSWPIAGGADTQYF; DNA: TGTGCCAGCAGTTGGCCGATAGCGGGAGGAGCAGATACGCAGTATTTT
J: TRBJ1-2; D: TRBD1; V: TRBV7-6; size: once; CDR3: CASSLAGQGEMGYGYTF; DNA: TGTGCCAGCAGCTTAGCCGGACAGGGGGAAATGGGCTATGGCTACACCTTC
J: TRBJ1-1; D: TRBD1; V: TRBV7-8; size: NA; CDR3: CATTGTGGAGTEAFF; DNA: TGTGCCACCACCGGGACAGGGGGCGCGGGCACTGAAGCTTTCTTT
J: TRBJ2-1; D: TRBD2; V: TRBV29-1; size: NA; CDR3: CSVRAGGSSYNEQFF; DNA: TGCAGCGTGCGAGCGGGAGGATCGTCCTACAATGAGCAGTTCTTC
J: TRBJ1-1; D: NA; V: TRBV19; size: NA; CDR3: CASSTQGRLEAFF; DNA: TGTGCCAGTAGTACGCAGGGGCGACTGGAAGCTTTCTTT
J: TRBJ1-1; D: NA; V: TRBV6-6; size: NA; CDR3: CASSYSTGLMTEAFF; DNA: TGTGCCAGCAGTTACTCCACAGGGTTGATGACTGAAGCTTTCTTT
J: TRBJ2-3; D: NA; V: TRBV5-6; size: NA; CDR3: CASSFGQTTSTDTQYF; DNA: TGTGCCAGCAGCTTTGGACAGACAACTAGCACAGATACGCAGTATTTT
J: TRBJ2-7; D: NA; V: TRBV6-2/TRBV6-3; size: NA; CDR3: CASSYWGSARTYEQYF; DNA: TGTGCCAGCAGTTACTGGGGCAGCGCACGAACCTACGAGCAGTACTTC
J: TRBJ2-1; D: NA; V: TRBV21-1; size: NA; CDR3: CASSVRARLATYNEQFF; DNA: TGTGCCAGCAGCGTCCGCGCGAGACTAGCGACCTACAATGAGCAGTTCTTC
J: TRBJ1-1; D: NA; V: TRBV12-3/TRBV12-4; size: NA; CDR3: CASSLVEAFF; DNA: TGTGCCAGCAGTTTAGTAGAAGCTTTCTTT
J: TRBJ2-3; D: NA; V: TRBV7-2; size: once; CDR3: CASSLVGSTDTQYF; DNA: TGTGCCAGCAGCTTAGTAGGCTCCACAGATACGCAGTATTTT
J: TRBJ1-2; D: NA; V: TRBV4-3; size: NA; CDR3: CASSQVRANYGYTF; DNA: TGCGCCAGCAGCCAAGTAAGGGCTAACTATGGCTACACCTTC
J: TRBJ1-2; D: NA; V: TRBV28; size: NA; CDR3: CASNFAHGYTF; DNA: TGTGCCAGCAATTTTGCCCATGGCTACACCTTC
J: TRBJ1-6; D: NA; V: TRBV14; size: NA; CDR3: CASSQEAVGSPLHF; DNA: TGTGCCAGCAGCCAAGAAGCCGTGGGTTCACCCCTCCACTTT
J: TRBJ1-2; D: NA; V: TRBV6-5; size: few; CDR3: CASRPSGRTPPTF; DNA: TGTGCCAGCAGACCATCAGGGAGAACCCCCCCCACCTTC
J: TRBJ2-7; D: TRBD2; V: TRBV30; size: NA; CDR3: CAWSVLSSGSGEQYF; DNA: TGTGCCTGGAGTGTACTGTCTAGCGGGAGTGGCGAGCAGTACTTC
J: TRBJ2-6; D: TRBD2; V: TRBV5-1; size: NA; CDR3: CASSLGDGNSGLAGHSGANVLTF; DNA: TGCGCCAGCAGCTTGGGCGACGGTAACAGTGGGCTAGCGGGACACTCTGGGGCCAACGTCCTGACTTTC
J: TRBJ2-5; D: NA; V: TRBV15; size: NA; CDR3: CATSNGQETQYF; DNA: TGTGCCACCAGCAACGGACAAGAGACCCAGTACTTC
J: TRBJ1-2; D: NA; V: TRBV6-2/TRBV6-3; size: NA; CDR3: CASSYSMRPTTHGYTF; DNA: TGTGCCAGCAGTTACTCGATGAGACCAACGACGCATGGCTACACCTTC
J: TRBJ2-3; D: TRBD2; V: TRBV6-5; size: NA; CDR3: CASSWGLAGDTQYF; DNA: TGTGCCAGCAGTTGGGGACTAGCGGGAGATACGCAGTATTTT
J: TRBJ2-5; D: NA; V: TRBV6-1; size: NA; CDR3: CASSEMARGETQYF; DNA: TGTGCCAGCAGTGAAATGGCGAGGGGTGAGACCCAGTACTTC
J: TRBJ1-2; D: NA; V: TRBV7-2; size: NA; CDR3: CASHQGGHKYGYTF; DNA: TGTGCCAGCCATCAGGGCGGGCATAAATATGGCTACACCTTC
J: TRBJ1-1; D: TRBD1; V: TRBV6-2/TRBV6-3; size: NA; CDR3: CASSYSLTGKTEAFF; DNA: TGTGCCAGCAGTTACTCTCTGACAGGGAAAACTGAAGCTTTCTTT
J: TRBJ1-6; D: TRBD1; V: TRBV27; size: few; CDR3: CASRGQAYNSPLHF; DNA: TGTGCCAGCAGGGGACAGGCCTATAATTCACCCCTCCACTTT
J: TRBJ2-7; D: NA; V: TRBV30; size: NA; CDR3: CAWSKGEGGYEQYF; DNA: TGTGCCTGGAGTAAGGGGGAGGGGGGCTACGAGCAGTACTTC
J: TRBJ2-6; D: TRBD1; V: TRBV15; size: once; CDR3: CATSREGTGKSGANVLTF; DNA: TGTGCCACCAGCAGAGAAGGGACAGGGAAATCTGGGGCCAACGTCCTGACTTTC
J: TRBJ1-1; D: NA; V: TRBV9; size: NA; CDR3: CASSARGDPNTEAFF; DNA: TGTGCCAGCAGCGCCCGGGGGGACCCTAACACTGAAGCTTTCTTT
J: TRBJ2-3; D: NA; V: TRBV9; size: NA; CDR3: CASSRHGSDTQYF; DNA: TGTGCCAGCAGCCGACACGGTTCAGATACGCAGTATTTT
J: TRBJ2-1; D: NA; V: TRBV24-1; size: few; CDR3: CATSDLRLGQGNEQFF; DNA: TGTGCCACCAGTGATTTGCGTTTGGGGCAGGGCAATGAGCAGTTCTTC
J: TRBJ1-2; D: NA; V: TRBV29-1; size: NA; CDR3: CSVSGQTKLYGYTF; DNA: TGCAGCGTTTCTGGACAGACTAAACTCTATGGCTACACCTTC
J: TRBJ2-7; D: NA; V: TRBV28; size: NA; CDR3: CASTLRLAIGRGEQYF; DNA: TGTGCCAGCACCCTCCGGTTGGCGATCGGGAGAGGCGAGCAGTACTTC
J: TRBJ1-6; D: NA; V: TRBV9; size: NA; CDR3: CASSVGSRNSPLHF; DNA: TGTGCCAGCAGCGTAGGCAGCCGGAATTCACCCCTCCACTTT
J: TRBJ2-1; D: TRBD2; V: TRBV9; size: NA; CDR3: CASSLWGGSLGNEQFF; DNA: TGTGCCAGCAGCCTATGGGGCGGGAGCCTCGGCAATGAGCAGTTCTTC
J: TRBJ2-1; D: NA; V: TRBV2; size: many; CDR3: CASYEPGAYNEQFF; DNA: TGTGCCAGCTACGAACCGGGAGCATACAATGAGCAGTTCTTC
J: TRBJ1-2; D: NA; V: TRBV11-2; size: few; CDR3: CASSSPGRQGQYGYTF; DNA: TGTGCCAGCAGCTCCCCGGGGCGGCAGGGCCAATATGGCTACACCTTC
J: TRBJ2-5; D: NA; V: TRBV5-4; size: NA; CDR3: CASSPPARETQYF; DNA: TGTGCCAGCAGCCCCCCGGCTCGGGAGACCCAGTACTTC
J: TRBJ2-7; D: TRBD2; V: TRBV30; size: NA; CDR3: CAWGAGGIGEQYF; DNA: TGTGCCTGGGGAGCGGGAGGGATCGGCGAGCAGTACTTC
J: TRBJ1-2; D: NA; V: TRBV28; size: NA; CDR3: CASRGRDYGYTF; DNA: TGTGCCAGCAGGGGGCGCGACTATGGCTACACCTTC